A single sample gave rise to the 16 T cell receptor beta chains below, sequenced in a study of CD8 T cells in ankylosing spondylitis. Each CDR3 protein gets one entry after TCRdb re-called the 5' RACE reads with MiXCR. Altogether 200,000 to 250,000 distinct CDR3 sequences are present, approximately 10% being singletons, with the ten largest covering under 25%. Sequencing used blood, either unsorted or a sorted T cell fraction (not recorded which). These receptors were taken from a male donor with ankylosing spondylitis or in good health (not recorded which).

This clonotype appeared many times. This chain links TRBV20-1 with TRBJ1-3, with a weak D call TRBD1 (6 bases). V lost 3 bases and J lost 2, with 8 bases in between. Germline CDR1 reads DFQATT; CDR2 reads SNEGSKA (reference sequence). The CDR3 totals 13 residues. The CDR3 DNA is TGCAGTGCTAGTTCAGGGGCTGGAAACACCATATATTTT. Protein: CSASSGAGNTIYF.

A few counts support this clonotype. This sequence joins TRBV5-1 and TRBJ2-5, with D perhaps TRBD1 (7 bases). The CDR3 totals 17 residues. CDR1 SGHRS and CDR2 YFSETQ come from the germline V gene. Trimming shortened V by 1 base and J by 4 bases, and 20 bases separated the two germline ends. The CDR3 DNA sequence: TGCGCCAGCAGCTTGTTACCGAGACAGGGACTGGGAGAGACCCAGTACTTC. Its protein product is CASSLLPRQGLGETQYF.

This clonotype was recorded a few times. The rearrangement links TRBV11-2 to TRBJ2-2; D is unclear. CDR3 length: 12 amino acids. Per the germline V gene, CDR1 is SGHAT and CDR2 is FQNNGV. V dropped 4 bases and J dropped 7 bases, with 7 bases sitting between them. CDR3 DNA: TGTGCCAGCAGCTCCATTGTCGGGGAGCTGTTTTTT. Translation gives CASSSIVGELFF.

On this clonotype: This may come from a read error, since a much larger clone is one base off. The chain carries TRBV12-3 or TRBV12-4 and TRBJ2-4; 7 positions agree with TRBD1. The CDR3 contains 16 residues. Germline trimming cut 4 bases from V and 1 base from J; bases unmatched to any gene: 7. This chain's CDR3 is CASSSTGEMAKNIQYF. The CDR3 DNA follows: TGTGCCAGCAGTTCAACAGGGGAGATGGCCAAAAACATTCAGTACTTC.

Ten or more counts support this clonotype. The J gene is TRBJ2-5, the V gene TRBV12-3 or TRBV12-4; D is unclear. With 8 bases removed from V and 2 bases from J, the gap between germline ends came to 6 bases. CDR3 length equals 11 residues. CDR3 coding DNA: TGTGCCAGCGGGTTACAAGAGACCCAGTACTTC. Its translation: CASGLQETQYF.

This clonotype showed up many times. V gene TRBV3-1 combines with J gene TRBJ1-2, with a possible D match to TRBD1 (5 bases). Germline V gives CDR1 LGHDT, CDR2 YNNKEL (reference sequence). V was clipped by 6 bases and J by 5 bases, with 16 bases between them. CDR3 size: 14 residues. CDR3 amino acids: CASSPAGIGYGYTF. CDR3 DNA sequence: TGTGCCAGCAGTCCCGCAGGGATCGGGTATGGCTACACCTTC. Full variable domain (rest looked up from reference TRBV3-1 and TRBJ1-2): DTAVSQTPKYLVTQMGNDKSIKCEQNLGHDTMYWYKQDSKKFLKIMFSYNNKELIINETVPNRFSPKSPDKAHLNLHINSLELGDSAVYFCASSPAGIGYGYTFGSGTRLTVV.

A note on this clonotype: A read error may produce the germline difference seen at one junction end. This chain uses TRBV7-2 with TRBJ2-2; TRBD2 aligns across 8 bases. Germline CDR1 reads SGHTA; CDR2 reads FQGNSA. The CDR3 has 16 amino acids. In DNA, the CDR3 is TGTGCCAGCACTAAGCGGGGGCTCTCGAACACCGGGGTGCTGTTTTTT. This codes for CASTKRGLSNTGVLFF. The full variable domain, with the rest looked up from reference TRBV7-2 and TRBJ2-2, is GAGVSQSPSNKVTEKGKDVELRCDPISGHTALYWYRQSLGQGLEFLIYFQGNSAPDKSGLPSDRFSAERTGGSVSTLTIQRTQQEDSAVYLCASTKRGLSNTGVLFFGEGSRLTVL.

This clonotype was observed many times. The DNA for the CDR3 is TGCAGTGCTAGTCCCCAGGATCTGGATCAGCCCCAGCATTTT. This encodes CSASPQDLDQPQHF. The V gene is TRBV20-1, the J gene TRBJ1-5; no firm D call. CDR3 length: 14 amino acids. The V gene's germline CDR1 is DFQATT and CDR2 SNEGSKA (reference sequence). Trimming removed 3 bases at V and 5 bases at J, with 14 bases between.

This rearrangement joins TRBV11-3 to TRBJ1-2; D is unresolved. Deletions cut 6 bases from V and 2 bases from J, with 4 bases between. CDR1 and CDR2 from the germline V gene are SGHNT and YENEEA. The CDR3 covers 11 residues. CDR3 sequence reads: CASRINYGYTF. CDR3 coding DNA: TGTGCCAGCAGGATAAACTATGGCTACACCTTC.

This clonotype has ten or more counts. The chain uses TRBV18 and TRBJ2-5; no definite D call. The CDR3 is made up of 13 amino acids. V was clipped by 2 bases and J by 3 bases, with 7 bases between them. Germline CDR1 reads KGHSH; CDR2 reads LQKENI. The CDR3 DNA follows: TGTGCCAGCTCACCAGGGGTGGAAGAGACCCAGTACTTC. It yields the protein CASSPGVEETQYF. Combining the CDR3 with reference TRBV18 and TRBJ2-5 gives the whole variable domain NAGVMQNPRHLVRRRGQEARLRCSPMKGHSHVYWYRQLPEEGLKFMVYLQKENIIDESGMPKERFSAEFPKEGPSILRIQQVVRGDSAAYFCASSPGVEETQYFGPGTRLLVL.

This clonotype has just a few counts. The rearrangement uses TRBV29-1 and TRBJ2-7, with D perhaps TRBD2 (7 bases). The CDR3 is 12 amino acids. CDR1 and CDR2 (germline): SQVTM, ANQGSEA. V was clipped by 4 bases and J by 6 bases, with 13 bases between them. DNA for the CDR3: TGCAGCGTTGTCCGGGGGGCAGGCGAGCAGTACTTC. The encoded protein is CSVVRGAGEQYF.

The chain combines TRBV19 with TRBJ2-1, with 12 positions matching TRBD2. Germline CDR1 and CDR2: LNHDA and SQIVND (reference sequence). Unmatched junction bases numbered 7, after V lost 5 bases and J lost 8 bases. The CDR3 consists of 15 residues. CDR3 DNA sequence: TGTGCCAGTAGTGAACTAGCGGGGGGTCCCGATGAGCAGTTCTTC. As protein: CASSELAGGPDEQFF.

There are many counts of this clonotype. The chain employs TRBV15 and TRBJ1-2; possible D gene TRBD1, 5 bases. Trimming removed 0 bases from V and 2 bases from J, with 7 bases in between. Germline values: CDR1 LNHNV, CDR2 YYDKDF (reference sequence). CDR3 size: 14 residues. CDR3 residues: CATSRDPGNYGYTF. CDR3 nucleotides: TGTGCCACCAGCAGAGATCCAGGGAACTATGGCTACACCTTC.

J is TRBJ2-3 and V is TRBV5-1; either TRBD1 or TRBD2 may fit D (6 bases each). Germline V gene sequence: CDR1 SGHRS, CDR2 YFSETQ. This CDR3 contains 17 residues. With 2 bases removed from V and 5 bases from J, the gap between germline ends came to 21 bases. In DNA form, the CDR3 reads TGCGCCAGCAGCTTTCCTGCGGGACAAGTCCTCGTAGATACGCAGTATTTT. It translates to CASSFPAGQVLVDTQYF.

This clonotype appeared many times. This chain links TRBV2 with TRBJ1-5; perhaps TRBD1 as D (5 bases). V lost 8 bases and J 1 base, leaving 9 bases between the germline ends. The CDR3 has 13 residues. Germline values: CDR1 SNHLY, CDR2 FYNNEI. The CDR3 DNA reads TGTGCCAGCGGGACGGAGAGCAATCAGCCCCAGCATTTT. Amino acids: CASGTESNQPQHF.

The table lists this clonotype with many counts. The genes are TRBV6-1 and TRBJ1-3, with a weak D call TRBD1 (5 bases). The CDR3 consists of 18 residues. The germline CDR1 and CDR2 sequences are MNHNS and SASEGT. V was clipped by 7 bases and J by 1 base, with 23 bases between them. The CDR3: CASKPRGSQAFSGNTIYF. The CDR3 DNA reads as TGTGCCAGCAAACCCCGGGGGTCACAGGCTTTTTCTGGAAACACCATATATTTT.